These T cell receptor beta chains were read from a single sample in a study of technical replicates of blood from a handful of donors. Clones were read by immunoSEQ multiplex PCR, and TCRdb kept only the in-frame ones, dropping some. The sample comprises fewer than 90,000 clones, 93% of which are singletons, and roughly 0.23% rests with the top ten. Sequenced sample: T cells isolated from PBMCs. The source of these receptors is a human donor in good health. The CDR3 runs from the conserved cysteine through the conserved F or W. D genes are given only for firm matches.

D gene | V gene | CDR3 protein
NA | TRBV25-1 | CASSPLGAGDTRGYTF
NA | TRBV28 | CATSPSTTSYNEQFF
NA | TRBV7-9 | CASSLIQRSSGNTIYF
TRBD1 | TRBV7-9 | CASSIRQGWKGYTF
NA | TRBV28 | CASSSTGSSYEQYF
TRBD2 | TRBV10-1 | CASSEARPAGGGYNEQFF
NA | TRBV2 | CASSDDRHNTDTQYF
TRBD2 | TRBV7-7 | CASSLEAGVTGEQYF
NA | TRBV20-1 | CSAPQLAEQFF
TRBD1 | TRBV14 | CASSVGQIVETQYF
NA | TRBV9 | CASSVGGNSPLHF
TRBD2 | TRBV10-3 | CAISDLTSGTLYEQYF
NA | TRBV5-1 | CASSFSGIDYGYTF
NA | TRBV19 | CASSGRGLDQPQHF
NA | TRBV2 | CASRGASSYNEQFF
NA | TRBV29-1 | CSVEAPGDPFYGYTF
TRBD2 | TRBV19 | CASSMGPTSGIQLRQFF
TRBD2 | TRBV9 | CASSVTGLVTGELFF
TRBD2 | TRBV7-6 | CASSSGRGTDTQYF
NA | TRBV30 | CAWSVQGSQPQHF
TRBD2 | TRBV25-1 | CASSGTASGAYNEQFF
NA | TRBV19 | CASYYGQRNTEAFF
TRBD1 | TRBV9 | CASSVAGGDNQPQHF
NA | TRBV7-9 | CASSLDGGGPVETQYF
TRBD1 | TRBV28 | CASTSGGQGIYGYTF
NA | TRBV30 | CAWEALAGELFF
NA | TRBV6-6 | CASSSSKGGGLQPQHF
NA | TRBV19 | CATTRTAGANVLTF
NA | TRBV28 | CASSSFNPGPQETQYF
NA | TRBV23-1 | CASSQSPGQRNQPQHF
TRBD1 | TRBV9 | CASSAQQGATEAFF
NA | TRBV7-9 | CASSLVGGPLVGYTF
TRBD1 | TRBV2 | CASSRQGASGDIQYF
NA | TRBV19 | CASSIGGRTGELFF
NA | TRBV7-2 | CASSLYPSRGYEQYF
TRBD1 | TRBV29-1 | CSIEGAGRETQYF
NA | TRBV28 | CASSTAGFPPSRQPQHF
NA | TRBV19 | CASSIRVRGDTEAFF
NA | TRBV7-9 | CASSFDTEAFF
NA | TRBV7-9 | CASSLWGVNTGELFF
NA | TRBV7-9 | CASSPPQGEETQYF
TRBD1 | TRBV7-9 | CASSTRDRTGGAYEQYF
TRBD2 | TRBV5-4 | CASSARTSGNNEQFF
TRBD1 | TRBV27 | CASSFWGQNYEQYF
TRBD1 | TRBV5-1 | CASSFLDRGQETQYF
TRBD2 | TRBV5-8 | CASSLSAGLAGGGSTDTQYF
TRBD2 | TRBV28 | CASSSPGGSSSYNEQFF
TRBD2 | TRBV18 | CASFLAGEYNEQFF
TRBD2 | TRBV6-5 | CASSYTGRGVGETQYF
NA | TRBV11-1 | CASSLVNEQFF
TRBD1 | TRBV4-1 | CASSQDDRDRGNQPQHF